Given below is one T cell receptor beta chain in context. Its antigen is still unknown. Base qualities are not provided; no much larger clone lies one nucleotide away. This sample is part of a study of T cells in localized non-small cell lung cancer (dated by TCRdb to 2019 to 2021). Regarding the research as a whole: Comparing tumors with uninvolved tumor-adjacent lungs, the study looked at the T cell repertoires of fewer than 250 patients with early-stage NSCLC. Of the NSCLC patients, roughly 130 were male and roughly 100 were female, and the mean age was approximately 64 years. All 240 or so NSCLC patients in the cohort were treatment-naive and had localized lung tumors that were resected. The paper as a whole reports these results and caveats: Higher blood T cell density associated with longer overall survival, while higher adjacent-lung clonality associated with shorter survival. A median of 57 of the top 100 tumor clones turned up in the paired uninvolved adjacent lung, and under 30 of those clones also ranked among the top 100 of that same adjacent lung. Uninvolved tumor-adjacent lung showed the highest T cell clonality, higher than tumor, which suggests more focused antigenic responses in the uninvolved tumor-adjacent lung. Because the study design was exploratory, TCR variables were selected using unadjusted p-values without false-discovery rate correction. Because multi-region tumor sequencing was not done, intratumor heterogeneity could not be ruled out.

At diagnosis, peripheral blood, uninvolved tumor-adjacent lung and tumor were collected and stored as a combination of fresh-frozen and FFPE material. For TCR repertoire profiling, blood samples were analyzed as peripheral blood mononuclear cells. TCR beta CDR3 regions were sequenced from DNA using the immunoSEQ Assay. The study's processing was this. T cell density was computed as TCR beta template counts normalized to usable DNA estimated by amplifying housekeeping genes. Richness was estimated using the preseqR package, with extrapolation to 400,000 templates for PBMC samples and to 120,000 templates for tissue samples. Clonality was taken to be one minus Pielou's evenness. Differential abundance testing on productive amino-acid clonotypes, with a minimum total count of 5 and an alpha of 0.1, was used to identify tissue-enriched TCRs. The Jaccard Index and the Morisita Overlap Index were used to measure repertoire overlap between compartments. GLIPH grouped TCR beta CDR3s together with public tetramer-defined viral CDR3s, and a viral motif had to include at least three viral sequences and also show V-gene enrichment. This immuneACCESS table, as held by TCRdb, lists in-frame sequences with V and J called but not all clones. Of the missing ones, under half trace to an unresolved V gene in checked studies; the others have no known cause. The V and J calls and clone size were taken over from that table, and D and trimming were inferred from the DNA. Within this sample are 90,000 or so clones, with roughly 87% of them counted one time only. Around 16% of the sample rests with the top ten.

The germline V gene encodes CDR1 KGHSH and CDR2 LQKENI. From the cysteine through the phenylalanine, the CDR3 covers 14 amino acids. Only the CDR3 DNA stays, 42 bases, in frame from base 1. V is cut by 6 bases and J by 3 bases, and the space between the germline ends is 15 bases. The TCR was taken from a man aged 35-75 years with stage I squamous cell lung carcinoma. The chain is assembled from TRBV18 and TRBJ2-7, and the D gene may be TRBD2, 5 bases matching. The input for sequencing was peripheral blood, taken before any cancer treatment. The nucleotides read TGTGCCAGCTCGCCTTCAGACGGACTCTACGAGCAGTACTTC. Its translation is CASSPSDGLYEQYF.